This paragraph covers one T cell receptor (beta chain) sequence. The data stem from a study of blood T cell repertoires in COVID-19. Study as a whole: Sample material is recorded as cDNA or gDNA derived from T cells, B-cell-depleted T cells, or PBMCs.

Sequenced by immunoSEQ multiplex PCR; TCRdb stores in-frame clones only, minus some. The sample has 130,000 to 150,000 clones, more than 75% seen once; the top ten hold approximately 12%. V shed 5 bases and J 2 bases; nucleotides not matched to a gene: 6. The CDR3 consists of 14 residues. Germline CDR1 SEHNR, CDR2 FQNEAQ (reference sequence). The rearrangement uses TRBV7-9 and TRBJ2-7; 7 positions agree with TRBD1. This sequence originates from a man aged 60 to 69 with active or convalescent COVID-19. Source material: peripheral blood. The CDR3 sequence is CASSPFGTAYEQYF. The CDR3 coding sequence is TGTGCCAGCAGCCCATTCGGGACAGCCTACGAGCAGTACTTC. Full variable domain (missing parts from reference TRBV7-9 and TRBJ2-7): DTGVSQNPRHKITKRGQNVTFRCDPISEHNRLYWYRQTLGQGPEFLTYFQNEAQLEKSRLLSDRFSAERPKGSFSTLEIQRTEQGDSAMYLCASSPFGTAYEQYFGPGTRLTVT.